The 15 T cell receptor beta chains reported below all come from one sample, sequenced in a study of human thymus T cells. Thymus was obtained from resections taken during corrective heart surgery. The data were produced by immunoSEQ multiplex PCR, yet TCRdb's version contains in-frame clones alone and is incomplete. The repertoire includes 70,000 to 75,000 clones, 85% to 95% of them detected once, and 0.034% sits in the top ten. The specimen sequenced was thymus tissue. The receptors here all came from a girl less than two years old with a congenital heart defect but otherwise immunologically healthy.

V usage is TRBV5-6 and J usage is TRBJ2-1; 8 bases align to TRBD2. J lost 5 bases, V lost 2 bases, and 12 bases had no gene match. The germline gives CDR1 SGHDT, CDR2 YYEEEE. The CDR3 has 17 amino acids. The CDR3 sequence is CASSFLPAGLGNNEQFF. The CDR3 DNA sequence: TGTGCCAGCAGCTTTCTCCCGGCGGGACTAGGAAACAATGAGCAGTTCTTC.

This chain uses TRBV4-1 with TRBJ1-1; no firm D call. The CDR3 is 15 amino acids. Trimming cost V 4 bases and J 0 bases, with 12 bases left between them. Germline V gene data show CDR1 as MGHRA and CDR2 as YSYEKL. CDR3 loop: CASSPVVGMNTEAFF. In DNA, the CDR3 is TGCGCCAGCAGCCCCGTAGTAGGGATGAACACTGAAGCTTTCTTT.

The chain is built from TRBV5-1 and TRBJ1-1; a weak D match, TRBD1 (6 bases). CDR1 is SGHRS, CDR2 YFSETQ, per germline. This CDR3 region has 15 residues. V lost 0 bases, J lost 1 base, and 10 bases lay in between. The CDR3 reads CASSLAGEGNTEAFF. DNA for the CDR3: TGCGCCAGCAGCTTGGCAGGGGAGGGGAACACTGAAGCTTTCTTT.

V and J are TRBV27 and TRBJ1-5; 7 bases are a match to TRBD1. J was trimmed by 3 bases and V by 5 bases; bases with no gene match: 7. The CDR3 is 15 amino acids. CDR1 is MNHEY, CDR2 SMNVEV, per germline (reference sequence). CDR3: CASSPGQVLNQPQHF. The CDR3 coding sequence is TGTGCCAGCAGTCCAGGACAGGTCCTCAATCAGCCCCAGCATTTT.

In this sample, this clone turned up once. The chain is built from TRBV14 and TRBJ2-3, with D perhaps TRBD1 or TRBD2 (5 bases each). V lost 0 bases and J lost 4, with 17 bases in between. Germline CDR1 is SGHDN and CDR2 is FVKESK. This CDR3 is 17 amino acids long. The CDR3 nucleotides are TGTGCCAGCAGCCAAGAAAGGGGACCCCGCCCCGCAGATACGCAGTATTTT. Protein sequence: CASSQERGPRPADTQYF.

This clone came up once. The chain recombines TRBV5-1 with TRBJ2-3, with D perhaps being TRBD1 or TRBD2 (5 bases each). The germline V and J ends were trimmed by 0 bases and 0 bases, with 17 bases remaining between them. CDR1 is SGHRS and CDR2 is YFSETQ in the germline V gene. The CDR3 has 18 amino acids. CDR3 sequence reads: CASSLGRGPLSSTDTQYF. The CDR3 nucleotides read TGCGCCAGCAGCTTGGGTCGGGGCCCACTCAGTAGCACAGATACGCAGTATTTT.

Worth noting for this clone: The sample carries other DNA sequences with the same CDR3. The V and J genes are TRBV2 and TRBJ1-1; no firm D call. With 6 bases removed from V and 3 bases from J, the gap between germline ends came to 11 bases. The CDR3 has 13 amino acids. The germline V gene encodes CDR1 SNHLY and CDR2 FYNNEI. The CDR3 is CASRGDGDTEAFF. In DNA form, the CDR3 reads TGTGCCAGCAGAGGTGACGGGGACACTGAAGCTTTCTTT.

The J gene is TRBJ2-5, the V gene TRBV4-2; D is unresolved. Germline V gene sequence: CDR1 LGHNA, CDR2 YNFKEQ. V was clipped by 0 bases and J by 3 bases, with 2 bases between them. The CDR3 loop spans 12 amino acids. CDR3 nucleotides: TGTGCCAGCAGCCAAGATGAAGAGACCCAGTACTTC. The encoded protein is CASSQDEETQYF.

The V gene is TRBV4-1, the J gene TRBJ2-7, with 12 bases matching TRBD2. This CDR3 contains 15 residues. Germline V lookup: CDR1 MGHRA, CDR2 YSYEKL. V lost 4 bases, J lost 6 bases, and 7 bases stayed unmatched. The CDR3: CASSPRLAGAFEQYF. As DNA, the CDR3 is TGCGCCAGCAGCCCCAGACTAGCGGGAGCATTCGAGCAGTACTTC.

This rearrangement joins TRBV25-1 to TRBJ2-3; 10 positions match TRBD1. The CDR3 is 17 residues long. Looked up from germline, CDR1 is MGHDK and CDR2 is SYGVNS. V was pared by 6 bases and J by 0 bases, with 9 bases of the junction left unmatched. The DNA of the CDR3 is TGTGCCAGCAGCGATTCCGGGACAGGGGCTAGCACAGATACGCAGTATTTT. This sequence encodes CASSDSGTGASTDTQYF.

The chain couples TRBV2 to TRBJ2-7; 7 nucleotides match TRBD2. V was clipped by 7 bases and J by 2 bases; unmatched bases: 11. The CDR3 covers 15 residues. Germline V lookup: CDR1 SNHLY, CDR2 FYNNEI. The CDR3 sequence is CASIGSLAATYEQYF. CDR3 DNA: TGTGCCAGCATCGGAAGCCTAGCGGCCACCTACGAGCAGTACTTC.

This clone showed up just once. J is TRBJ2-3 and V is TRBV21-1; the table names TRBD1, a call not compared with the DNA. TRBV21-1 represents a pseudogene. The length of the CDR3 is 14 residues. The DNA of the CDR3 is TGTGCCAGCAGCACAGTTACAGGGGCAGATACGCAGTATTTT. It yields the protein CASSTVTGADTQYF.

As DNA, the CDR3 is TGTGCCAGCAGTGAAGCGAGGACAGGGGAGGGTGCGAACACTGAAGCTTTCTTT. This codes for CASSEARTGEGANTEAFF. The chain has TRBV2 and TRBJ1-1; 9 positions match TRBD1. This CDR3 is built from 18 residues. Germline V CDR1 and CDR2: SNHLY, FYNNEI. The junction had 9 bases not matched to a gene; V was cut back by 0 bases and J by 1 base.

V usage is TRBV4-1 and J usage is TRBJ2-1, with TRBD2 matching 11 bases. After removal of 3 bases from V and 6 bases from J, the junction contained 4 bases not matched to a gene. The CDR3 loop spans 15 amino acids. Germline V gene lookup returns CDR1 MGHRA and CDR2 YSYEKL. CDR3 nucleotides: TGCGCCAGCAGCCACCGACTAGCGGGAAGCAATGAGCAGTTCTTC. Translating it yields CASSHRLAGSNEQFF.

This clone came up once. J is TRBJ2-5 and V is TRBV11-3, with D possibly TRBD2 on 6 matching bases. CDR1 SGHNT and CDR2 YENEEA come from the germline V gene. V lost 1 base and J lost 1, with 10 bases in between. The CDR3 runs 15 residues. CDR3 coding DNA: TGTGCCAGCAGCTTAGGCCAGCGGGCCCAAGAGACCCAGTACTTC. Amino acids: CASSLGQRAQETQYF.